Sequencing of this T cell receptor (beta chain) was carried out in a study of beta chain features in type 1 diabetes. Study-level findings and limits: TCRB CDR3s were moderately but significantly shorter in Type 1 diabetes patients in all four CD4+ subsets.

V was trimmed by 2 bases and J by 5 bases, leaving 10 bases between them. Germline V gene data show CDR1 as MGHDK and CDR2 as SYGVNS. There are 14 residues in the CDR3. The study reverse transcribed the entire isolated RNA, so it sequenced expressed TCRB transcripts. Clones were sequenced by immunoSEQ multiplex PCR, and TCRdb holds only the in-frame ones, with some missing. The sample has hundreds of thousands of clones; around an eighth are singletons. This clone showed up just a few times. What it recognizes is unknown. This rearrangement joins TRBV25-1 to TRBJ2-4; D uncertain. Sequencing was done on a sample of naive CD4+ T cells from blood. This TCR derives from a man aged 18 to 29 with type 1 diabetes. CDR3 protein: CASSEPLDENIQYF. The CDR3 coding sequence is TGTGCCAGCAGTGAACCCCTCGACGAAAACATTCAGTACTTC.